Below, 8 T cell receptor beta chains from the same sample are listed, as sequenced in a study of blood T cell repertoires in COVID-19. Method: immunoSEQ multiplex PCR; TCRdb's copy keeps in-frame clones and lacks some. Here the sample spans approximately 240,000 clones, about 90% being singletons. Sequencing was carried out using PBMCs or T cells enriched from blood (not recorded which). These receptors were obtained from a woman aged 18-29 years who had recovered from COVID-19.

The genes are TRBV23-1 and TRBJ2-1; 10 positions agree with TRBD1. TRBV23-1 has ORF status, its function being uncertain. Trimming removed 6 bases from V and 6 bases from J; junction bases left unmatched: 14. This CDR3 contains 17 residues. In DNA, the CDR3 is TGCGCCAGCAGCCGAAACGAGACAGGGGGCAAGGGCAATGAGCAGTTCTTC. This translates into CASSRNETGGKGNEQFF.

The rearrangement links TRBV6-4 to TRBJ1-2; perhaps TRBD1 as D (6 bases). The ends were cut back, 2 bases at V and 0 bases at J, with 10 bases in the middle. Germline CDR1 is MRHNA and CDR2 is SNTAGT. This CDR3 contains 15 residues. CDR3 in DNA: TGTGCCAGCAGTGACGGGGGCGGCCCTAACTATGGCTACACCTTC. Residues: CASSDGGGPNYGYTF.

The chain recombines TRBV18 with TRBJ1-2; possible D gene TRBD1, 5 bases. V lost 6 bases and J lost 7, with 21 bases in between. CDR1 is KGHSH and CDR2 is LQKENI in the germline V gene. This CDR3 is 15 amino acids long. This chain's CDR3 is CASSPKGGTARGYTF. DNA of the CDR3: TGTGCCAGCTCCCCCAAGGGAGGGACCGCACGTGGCTACACCTTC. The complete variable domain, with remaining parts taken from reference TRBV18 and TRBJ1-2, reads NAGVMQNPRHLVRRRGQEARLRCSPMKGHSHVYWYRQLPEEGLKFMVYLQKENIIDESGMPKERFSAEFPKEGPSILRIQQVVRGDSAAYFCASSPKGGTARGYTFGSGTRLTVV.

CDR3 nucleotides: TGTGCCAGTAGTATTGGCGGGGGAGGTTACAATGAGCAGTTCTTC. This translates into CASSIGGGGYNEQFF. This chain links TRBV19 with TRBJ2-1, with TRBD2 matching over 7 bases. Germline V gene lookup returns CDR1 LNHDA and CDR2 SQIVND (reference sequence). After removal of 3 bases from V and 4 bases from J, the junction contained 6 bases not matched to a gene. The CDR3 loop spans 15 amino acids.

DNA of the CDR3: TGTGCCACTAGGGACACCGAGAACACTGAAGCTTTCTTT. This encodes CATRDTENTEAFF. The J gene is TRBJ1-1, the V gene TRBV24-1; D possibly corresponds to TRBD1 (6 bases). Trimming removed 10 bases at V and 1 base at J, with 12 bases between. The germline V gene has CDR1 KGHDR and CDR2 SFDVKD. This CDR3 spans 13 amino acids.

Worth noting for this clone: Other nucleotide sequences in the sample specify the same CDR3. The V gene is TRBV28, the J gene TRBJ1-1; TRBD1 might be the D (6 bases). In germline, CDR1 is MDHEN, CDR2 SYDVKM. V gave up 2 bases and J gave up 1 base, with 8 bases separating them. This CDR3 is 14 amino acids long. CDR3 nucleotide sequence: TGTGCCAGCAGTTTAGTAGGGGGGAACACTGAAGCTTTCTTT. Encoded protein: CASSLVGGNTEAFF.

The J gene is TRBJ2-1, the V gene TRBV19, with 13 bases aligning to TRBD2. CDR3 length: 17 amino acids. The ends lost 5 bases at V and 7 bases at J; junction bases unmatched: 11. The V gene's germline CDR1 is LNHDA and CDR2 SQIVND (reference sequence). DNA for the CDR3: TGTGCCAGTAGTCACTCTTGGACTAGCGGGAGTCTTAATGAGCAGTTCTTC. It codes for CASSHSWTSGSLNEQFF.

This clone was counted a single time. The rearrangement uses TRBV4-1 and TRBJ1-2, with a possible D match to TRBD1 (5 bases). V lost 3 bases and J lost 6, with 14 bases in between. Germline loops: CDR1 MGHRA, CDR2 YSYEKL. This CDR3 contains 14 residues. The CDR3 reads CASSQGTGVDGYTF. As DNA, the CDR3 is TGCGCCAGCAGCCAGGGGACTGGGGTAGATGGCTACACCTTC.